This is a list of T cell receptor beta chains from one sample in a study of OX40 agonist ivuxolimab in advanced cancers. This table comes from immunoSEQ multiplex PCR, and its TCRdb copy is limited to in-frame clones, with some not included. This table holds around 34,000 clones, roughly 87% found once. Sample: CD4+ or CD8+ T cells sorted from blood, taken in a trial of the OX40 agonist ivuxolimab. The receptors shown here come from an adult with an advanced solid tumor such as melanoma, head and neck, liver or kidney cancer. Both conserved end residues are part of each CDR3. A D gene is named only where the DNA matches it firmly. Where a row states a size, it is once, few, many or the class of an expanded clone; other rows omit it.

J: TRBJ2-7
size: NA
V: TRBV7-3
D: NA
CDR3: CASSGLGGEQYF
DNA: TGTGCCAGCAGCGGCCTAGGGGGTGAGCAGTACTTC

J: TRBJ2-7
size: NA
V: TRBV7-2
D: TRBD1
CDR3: CASSPGTAPREQYF
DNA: TGTGCCAGCAGCCCCGGGACAGCCCCTCGGGAGCAGTACTTC

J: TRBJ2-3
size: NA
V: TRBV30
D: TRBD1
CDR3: CAWSTGTGKPDTQYF
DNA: TGTGCCTGGAGTACGGGGACAGGGAAGCCAGATACGCAGTATTTT

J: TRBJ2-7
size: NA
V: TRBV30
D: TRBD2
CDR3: CAWSLGGSYEQYF
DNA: TGTGCCTGGAGTTTGGGGGGGAGCTACGAGCAGTACTTC

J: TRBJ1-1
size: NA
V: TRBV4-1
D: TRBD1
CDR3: CASSLSPGTGPNTEAFF
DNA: TGCGCCAGCAGCCTTAGTCCCGGGACAGGGCCGAACACTGAAGCTTTCTTT

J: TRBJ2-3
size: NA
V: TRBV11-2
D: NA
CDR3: CASSFGSGIYTDTQYF
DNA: TGTGCCAGCAGCTTCGGGAGTGGCATCTACACAGATACGCAGTATTTT

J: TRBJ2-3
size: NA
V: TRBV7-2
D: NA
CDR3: CASSDGVNRGTDTQYF
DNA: TGTGCCAGCAGCGATGGGGTCAACAGAGGCACAGATACGCAGTATTTT

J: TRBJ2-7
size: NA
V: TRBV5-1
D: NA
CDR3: CASSLEWGYEQYF
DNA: TGCGCCAGCAGCTTGGAGTGGGGCTACGAGCAGTACTTC

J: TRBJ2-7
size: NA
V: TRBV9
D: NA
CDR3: CASTPDLFGEQYF
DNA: TGTGCCAGCACCCCGGACTTATTTGGGGAGCAGTACTTC

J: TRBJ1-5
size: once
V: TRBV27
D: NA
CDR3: CASSLSVGNQPQHF
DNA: TGTGCCAGCAGTTTATCAGTGGGGAATCAGCCCCAGCATTTT

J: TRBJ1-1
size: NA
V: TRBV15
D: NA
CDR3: CATSRTVSNTEAFF
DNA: TGTGCCACCAGCAGAACAGTTTCGAACACTGAAGCTTTCTTT

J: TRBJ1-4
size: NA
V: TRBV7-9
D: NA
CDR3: CAATGEEKLFF
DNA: TGTGCCGCTACCGGAGAAGAAAAACTGTTTTTT

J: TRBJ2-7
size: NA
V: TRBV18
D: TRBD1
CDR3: CASSLDRVPEQYF
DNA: TGTGCCAGCTCACTTGACAGGGTCCCCGAGCAGTACTTC

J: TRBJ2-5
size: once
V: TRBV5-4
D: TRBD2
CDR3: CASSDGGGTQETQYF
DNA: TGTGCCAGCAGCGACGGCGGGGGGACGCAAGAGACCCAGTACTTC

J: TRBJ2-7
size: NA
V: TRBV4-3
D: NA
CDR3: CASSQDIGTYEQYF
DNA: TGCGCCAGCAGCCAAGATATCGGCACCTACGAGCAGTACTTC

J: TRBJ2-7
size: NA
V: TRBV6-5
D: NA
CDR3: CASSYSGGLSSYEQYF
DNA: TGTGCCAGCAGTTACTCGGGGGGGCTTAGCTCCTACGAGCAGTACTTC

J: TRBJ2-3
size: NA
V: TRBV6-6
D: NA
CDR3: CASSYSGGRTDTQYF
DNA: TGTGCCAGCAGTTACTCGGGTGGGCGCACAGATACGCAGTATTTT

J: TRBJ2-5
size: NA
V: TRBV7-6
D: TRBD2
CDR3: CASSLGRGGAGQETQYF
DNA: TGTGCCAGCAGCTTGGGCCGCGGGGGGGCTGGGCAAGAGACCCAGTACTTC

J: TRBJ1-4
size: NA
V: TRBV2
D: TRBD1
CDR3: CASSPPGGEKLFF
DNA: TGTGCCAGCAGCCCGCCAGGGGGTGAAAAACTGTTTTTT

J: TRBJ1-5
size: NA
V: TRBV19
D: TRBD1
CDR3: CASSMWTGNQPQHF
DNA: TGTGCCAGTAGTATGTGGACAGGGAATCAGCCCCAGCATTTT

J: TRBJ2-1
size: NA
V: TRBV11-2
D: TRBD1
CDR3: CASSSGTVYNEQFF
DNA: TGTGCCAGCAGCTCCGGGACAGTCTACAATGAGCAGTTCTTC

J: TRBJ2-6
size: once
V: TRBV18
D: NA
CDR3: CASSPRDSDSHSGANVLTF
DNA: TGTGCCAGCTCACCGAGGGACTCGGACTCTCACTCTGGGGCCAACGTCCTGACTTTC

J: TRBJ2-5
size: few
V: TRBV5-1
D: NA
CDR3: CASSLTGWRETQYF
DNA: TGCGCCAGCAGCTTGACAGGGTGGAGAGAGACCCAGTACTTC

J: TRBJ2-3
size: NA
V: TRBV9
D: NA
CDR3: CASSVGVSVDTQYF
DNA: TGTGCCAGCAGCGTAGGCGTCTCTGTAGATACGCAGTATTTT

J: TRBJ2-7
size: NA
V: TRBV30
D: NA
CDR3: CAWSAYSTTYEQYF
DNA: TGTGCCTGGAGTGCCTACAGTACTACCTACGAGCAGTACTTC

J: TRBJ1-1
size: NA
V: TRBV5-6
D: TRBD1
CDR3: CAAVGGQGVSEAFF
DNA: TGTGCCGCAGTCGGTGGGCAGGGGGTCTCTGAAGCTTTCTTT

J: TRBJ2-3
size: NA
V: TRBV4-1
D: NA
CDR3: CASSQDIGDDTQYF
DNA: TGCGCCAGCAGCCAAGATATCGGGGACGATACGCAGTATTTT

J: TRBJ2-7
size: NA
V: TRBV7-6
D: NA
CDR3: CASSPSGSYEQYF
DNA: TGTGCCAGCAGTCCTTCCGGGTCCTACGAGCAGTACTTC

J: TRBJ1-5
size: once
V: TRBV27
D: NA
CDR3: CASSFEGEGQPQHF
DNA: TGTGCCAGCAGTTTCGAAGGGGAGGGGCAGCCCCAGCATTTT

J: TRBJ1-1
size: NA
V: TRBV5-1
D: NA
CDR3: CASSQEDVNTEAFF
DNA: TGCGCCAGCAGCCAGGAGGATGTGAACACTGAAGCTTTCTTT

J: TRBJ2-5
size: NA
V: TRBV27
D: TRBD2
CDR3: CASSPLAGGVRETQYF
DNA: TGTGCCAGCAGTCCACTAGCGGGGGGGGTGAGGGAGACCCAGTACTTC

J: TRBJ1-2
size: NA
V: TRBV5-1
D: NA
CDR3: CASSLASSFGYGYTF
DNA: TGCGCCAGCAGCTTGGCTTCCAGTTTCGGCTATGGCTACACCTTC

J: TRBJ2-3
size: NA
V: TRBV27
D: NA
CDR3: CASTRGGLSTDTQYF
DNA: TGTGCCAGCACCCGAGGGGGACTTAGCACAGATACGCAGTATTTT

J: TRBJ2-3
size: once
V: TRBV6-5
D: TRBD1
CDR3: CASSRDRYTDTQYF
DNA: TGTGCCAGCAGCCGGGACAGGTACACAGATACGCAGTATTTT

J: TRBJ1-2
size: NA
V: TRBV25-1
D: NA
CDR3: CASSDIDGYTF
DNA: TGTGCCAGCAGTGATATTGATGGCTACACCTTC

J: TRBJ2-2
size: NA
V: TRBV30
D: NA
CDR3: CAWSLTDPTGELFF
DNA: TGTGCCTGGAGTTTGACAGACCCCACCGGGGAGCTGTTTTTT

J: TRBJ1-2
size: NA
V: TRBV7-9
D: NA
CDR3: CASSLGQHYGYTF
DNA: TGTGCCAGCAGCTTGGGGCAACACTATGGCTACACCTTC

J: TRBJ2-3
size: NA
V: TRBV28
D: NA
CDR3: CASSLTLSRADTQYF
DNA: TGTGCCAGCAGTTTAACACTTTCCAGGGCAGATACGCAGTATTTT

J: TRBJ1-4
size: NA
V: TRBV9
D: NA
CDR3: CASSGVVNEKLFF
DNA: TGTGCCAGCAGCGGGGTCGTAAATGAAAAACTGTTTTTT

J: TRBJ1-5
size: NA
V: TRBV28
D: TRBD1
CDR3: CASSLIRGRQPQHF
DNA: TGTGCCAGCAGTTTAATCAGGGGGCGTCAGCCCCAGCATTTT

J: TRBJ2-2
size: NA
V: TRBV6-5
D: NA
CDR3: CASSYYGRGGTGELFF
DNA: TGTGCCAGCAGTTACTACGGCAGGGGTGGGACCGGGGAGCTGTTTTTT

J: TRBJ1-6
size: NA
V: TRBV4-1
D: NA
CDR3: CASSQERNSPLHF
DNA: TGCGCCAGCAGCCAAGAGAGAAATTCACCCCTCCACTTT

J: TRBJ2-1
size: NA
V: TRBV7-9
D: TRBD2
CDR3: CASSSTSDPYNEQFF
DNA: TGTGCCAGCAGCTCCACTAGCGACCCCTACAATGAGCAGTTCTTC

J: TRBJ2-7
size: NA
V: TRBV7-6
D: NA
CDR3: CASSPALSTISYEQYF
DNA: TGTGCCAGCAGCCCCGCCCTCTCGACAATTTCCTACGAGCAGTACTTC

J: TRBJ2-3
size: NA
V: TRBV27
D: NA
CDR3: CASLRGSPDTQYF
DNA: TGTGCCAGTTTAAGGGGAAGTCCAGATACGCAGTATTTT

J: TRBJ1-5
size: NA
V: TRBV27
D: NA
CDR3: CASSLDEMTQPQHF
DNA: TGTGCCAGCAGTTTAGACGAAATGACTCAGCCCCAGCATTTT

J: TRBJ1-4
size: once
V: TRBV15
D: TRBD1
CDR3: CATSRERQGASTNEKLFF
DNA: TGTGCCACCAGCAGGGAGCGACAGGGAGCCTCAACTAATGAAAAACTGTTTTTT